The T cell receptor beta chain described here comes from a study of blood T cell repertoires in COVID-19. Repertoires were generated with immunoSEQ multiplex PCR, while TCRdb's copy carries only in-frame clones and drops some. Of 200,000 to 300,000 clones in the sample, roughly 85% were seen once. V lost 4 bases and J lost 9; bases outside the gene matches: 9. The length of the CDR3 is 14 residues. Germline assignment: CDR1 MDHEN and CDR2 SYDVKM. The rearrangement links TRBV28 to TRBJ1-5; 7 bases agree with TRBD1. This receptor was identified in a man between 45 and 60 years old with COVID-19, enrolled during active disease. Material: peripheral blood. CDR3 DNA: TGTGCCAGCAGTTCCCCAGGGACAGATGCGCCCCAGCATTTT. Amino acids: CASSSPGTDAPQHF.